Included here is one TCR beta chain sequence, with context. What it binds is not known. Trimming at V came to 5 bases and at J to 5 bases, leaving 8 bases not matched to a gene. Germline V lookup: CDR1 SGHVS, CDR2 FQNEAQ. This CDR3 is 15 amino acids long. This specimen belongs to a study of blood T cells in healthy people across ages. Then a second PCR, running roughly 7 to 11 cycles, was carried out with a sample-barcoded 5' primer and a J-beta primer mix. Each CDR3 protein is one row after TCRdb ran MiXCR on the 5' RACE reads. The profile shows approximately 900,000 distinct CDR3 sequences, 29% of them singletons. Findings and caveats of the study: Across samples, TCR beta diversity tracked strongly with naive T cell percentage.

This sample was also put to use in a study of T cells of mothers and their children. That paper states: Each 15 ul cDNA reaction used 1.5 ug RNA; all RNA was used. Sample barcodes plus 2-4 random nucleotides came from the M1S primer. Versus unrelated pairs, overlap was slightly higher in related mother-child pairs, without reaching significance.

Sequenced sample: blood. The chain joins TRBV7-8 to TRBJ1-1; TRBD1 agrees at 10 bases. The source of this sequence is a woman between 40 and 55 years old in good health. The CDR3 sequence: CASSRGQGTTTEAFF. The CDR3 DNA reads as TGTGCCAGCAGCCGGGGACAGGGGACGACTACTGAAGCTTTCTTT.